This TCR beta chain is from a study of CD8 T cells in Susac syndrome. V gave up 4 bases and J gave up 0 bases, with 18 bases separating them. Germline assignment: CDR1 MNHEY and CDR2 SMNVEV (reference sequence). The CDR3 has 17 amino acids. 0.5 to 1 ug RNA was reverse transcribed with random hexamers. Across 54 Vbeta and 13 Jbeta, TCR beta CDR3 was amplified with immunoSEQ multiplex PCR. A single record per CDR3 protein comes from TCRdb applying MiXCR to the immunoSEQ multiplex PCR reads. The sample includes some 190,000 distinct CDR3 sequences, about 95% of them seen just once. This clonotype was detected once. The authors carried out high-throughput sequencing of TCR beta. They applied it to CD8+ and CD4+ T cells obtained from blood. The healthy controls were matched to patients by age and sex. CD8+ and CD4+ T cells were negatively isolated; TEMRA cells were FACS-enriched.

This TCR was recovered from a human donor in good health. Sequencing used CD4+ T cells from PBMCs. The J gene is TRBJ1-2, the V gene TRBV27; a weak D match, TRBD1 (6 bases). The CDR3 sequence is CASSSNSAGQPNYGYTF. DNA of the CDR3: TGTGCCAGCAGTTCCAATTCCGCCGGACAGCCTAACTATGGCTACACCTTC.